The clone carrying this T cell receptor beta chain was counted only a few times. Its antigen is not identified. Unique molecular identifiers were incorporated into the prepared TCRbeta library. TCRdb passed the PCR reads through MiXCR, listing each CDR3 protein once. Of some 200,000 distinct CDR3 sequences in the sample, about 7% are singletons; the top ten hold about 5.9%. This sample was taken from a study of T-cell reconstitution after alpha-beta-depleted transplantation in children. In germline, CDR1 is DFQATT, CDR2 SNEGSKA (reference sequence). CDR3 length: 12 residues. V lost 1 base and J 6 bases, leaving 8 bases between the germline ends. The study, taken as a whole, reports: Newly generated T cells supplied most T-cell counts and diversity one year post-transplant.

This TCR was sampled from a boy between 2 and 15 years old with acute lymphoblastic leukemia, due to receive a stem cell transplant. The chain recombines TRBV20-1 with TRBJ2-3; D is undetermined. Source: PBMCs, taken before TCRalphabeta/CD19-depleted stem cell transplant. The CDR3 region has the DNA TGCAGTGCTAGAGGCCAGGCGGATACGCAGTATTTT. As protein: CSARGQADTQYF.